These 24 T cell receptor beta chains share one sample of origin, sequenced in a study of OX40 agonist ivuxolimab in advanced cancers. Generated by immunoSEQ multiplex PCR, the TCRdb table keeps only in-frame clones and is missing some. The sample carries 51,000 or so clones, around 85% recorded once. This sample comprised CD4+ or CD8+ T cells sorted from blood, obtained in a trial of the OX40 agonist ivuxolimab. The origin of the receptors is an adult with an advanced solid tumor such as melanoma, head and neck, liver or kidney cancer.

The chain joins TRBV5-6 to TRBJ2-1; D unclear. Germline values: CDR1 SGHDT, CDR2 YYEEEE. Trimming pared 6 bases from V and 8 bases from J, leaving 12 bases between. This CDR3 has 12 residues. DNA of the CDR3: TGTGCCAGCAAGAAACCTTCGGATGAGCAGTTCTTC. Translated: CASKKPSDEQFF.

The chain employs TRBV23-1 and TRBJ1-2; TRBD1 matches 9 bases. TRBV23-1 is an open reading frame whose function is uncertain. This CDR3 has 14 amino acids. J lost 2 bases, V lost 7 bases, and 5 bases had no gene match. CDR3 sequence: CASTPGQGNYGYTF. CDR3 coding DNA: TGCGCCAGCACGCCGGGACAGGGAAACTATGGCTACACCTTC.

On this clone itself: This same CDR3 is encoded by further DNA sequences in the sample. The rearrangement uses TRBV6-1 and TRBJ1-2; D remains ambiguous. The length of the CDR3 is 13 residues. CDR1 is MNHNS and CDR2 is SASEGT in the germline V gene. Trimming shortened V by 0 bases and J by 4 bases, and 6 bases separated the two germline ends. CDR3 region: CASSEADPYGYTF. DNA of the CDR3: TGTGCCAGCAGTGAAGCGGACCCCTATGGCTACACCTTC.

The DNA of the CDR3 is TGCGCCAGCAGCGAAGTGGCCGGGACAGGGGGTCGATGGGAGACCCAGTACTTC. Its protein is CASSEVAGTGGRWETQYF. The rearrangement uses TRBV5-1 and TRBJ2-5, with TRBD1 matching 11 bases. CDR1 and CDR2 (germline): SGHRS, YFSETQ. The CDR3 consists of 18 residues. Trimming took 4 bases from V and 5 from J; bases not matched to a gene: 16.

The chain recombines TRBV7-3 with TRBJ2-1; TRBD2 matches at 8 bases. The CDR3 runs to 15 residues. Germline V gene data show CDR1 as SGHTA and CDR2 as FQGTGA. V shed 3 bases, J shed 6 bases, and the junction held 7 bases outside the gene matches. As DNA, the CDR3 is TGTGCCAGCAGCTTTTCCGGGACTAGTATCAATGAGCAGTTCTTC. Amino acid sequence: CASSFSGTSINEQFF.

The rearrangement joins TRBV5-6 to TRBJ1-5; no firm D call. This CDR3 spans 14 amino acids. Germline CDR1 SGHDT, CDR2 YYEEEE. Trimming took off 0 bases at V and 3 bases at J, with 7 bases between the two ends. The CDR3 DNA sequence: TGTGCCAGCAGCTTGGGGCCGAACAATCAGCCCCAGCATTTT. As protein: CASSLGPNNQPQHF.

The chain uses TRBV19 and TRBJ1-5; D not certain. Germline CDR1 LNHDA, CDR2 SQIVND (reference sequence). CDR3 length equals 15 residues. The V and J ends lost 0 bases and 6 bases respectively, with 12 bases between them. The DNA of the CDR3 is TGTGCCAGTAGTATAGATCTTGAGGCTGGTCAGCCCCAGCATTTT. As protein: CASSIDLEAGQPQHF. The entire variable domain, with the rest obtained from reference TRBV19 and TRBJ1-5, is as follows: DGGITQSPKYLFRKEGQNVTLSCEQNLNHDAMYWYRQDPGQGLRLIYYSQIVNDFQKGDIAEGYSVSREKKESFPLTVTSAQKNPTAFYLCASSIDLEAGQPQHFGDGTRLSIL.

In this sample, this clone turned up once. The chain uses TRBV19 and TRBJ1-1, with 8 bases matching TRBD1. Germline V gene sequence: CDR1 LNHDA, CDR2 SQIVND (reference sequence). Trimming removed 6 bases from V and 7 bases from J; junction bases left unmatched: 10. The CDR3 has 14 amino acids. The chain's CDR3 is CASRAGTGWFEAFF. In DNA, the CDR3 is TGTGCCAGTAGGGCGGGGACAGGTTGGTTTGAAGCTTTCTTT.

This clone was counted once. The V gene is TRBV6-5, the J gene TRBJ1-3; D uncertain. Germline assignment: CDR1 MNHEY and CDR2 SVGAGI. Between the trimmed V and J ends, which lost 4 bases and 4 bases, there was a span of 8 bases. The CDR3 contains 13 residues. The DNA of the CDR3 is TGTGCCAGCAGTTTGGGATACGGAAACACCATATATTTT. Its protein is CASSLGYGNTIYF.

The chain joins TRBV19 to TRBJ2-7; D perhaps matches TRBD2 (6 bases). Germline CDR1 LNHDA, CDR2 SQIVND (reference sequence). Trimming stripped 5 bases from V and 2 bases from J, with 13 bases between. CDR3 length: 14 amino acids. The CDR3 region is CASSYGTGTYEQYF. The CDR3 DNA reads as TGTGCCAGTAGTTACGGGACTGGCACCTACGAGCAGTACTTC.

The rearrangement links TRBV27 to TRBJ1-1; 7 nucleotides match TRBD1. Trimming at V came to 5 bases and at J to 7 bases, leaving 7 bases not matched to a gene. The CDR3 runs 13 residues. Germline V CDR1 and CDR2: MNHEY, SMNVEV (reference sequence). Written as DNA, the CDR3 is TGTGCCAGCAGTCCAACGGGACAGATTGAAGCTTTCTTT. Its translation: CASSPTGQIEAFF.

This clone was observed once. This chain uses TRBV7-9 with TRBJ1-4; 7 positions match TRBD1. Germline loops: CDR1 SEHNR, CDR2 FQNEAQ (reference sequence). The CDR3 has 18 residues. The V segment lost 5 bases and the J segment 3 bases; nucleotides outside the gene matches: 15. CDR3 sequence: CASSTLRQGASANEKLFF. In DNA, the CDR3 is TGTGCCAGCAGCACGTTACGACAGGGTGCGTCGGCTAATGAAAAACTGTTTTTT.

The V call is TRBV2, the J call TRBJ2-1; unclear D gene. The CDR3 spans 12 residues. The V gene lost 8 bases and the J gene lost 8 bases, with 13 bases spanning the gap. From germline, CDR1 is SNHLY and CDR2 FYNNEI. CDR3 in DNA: TGTGCCAGCGCGCGGCCTACGGATGAGCAGTTCTTC. Translation gives CASARPTDEQFF.

The chain couples TRBV7-9 to TRBJ1-2; 8 positions match TRBD1. This CDR3 region has 14 residues. V shed 8 bases and J 3 bases; nucleotides not matched to a gene: 8. Per germline, CDR1 SEHNR and CDR2 FQNEAQ (reference sequence). CDR3: CASAIPGQDYGYTF. Here the CDR3 DNA reads TGTGCCAGCGCAATTCCGGGACAGGACTATGGCTACACCTTC.

This chain links TRBV4-2 with TRBJ2-5; TRBD2 is a possible D gene (7 bases). V shed 0 bases and J shed 1 base, with 15 bases lying between them. Germline V CDR1 and CDR2: LGHNA, YNFKEQ. The CDR3 length is 17 residues. CDR3 region: CASSQERAGALQETQYF. The DNA of the CDR3 is TGTGCCAGCAGCCAAGAGCGTGCGGGGGCCCTCCAAGAGACCCAGTACTTC.

This chain's CDR3 is CASSLASGRENIQYF. The CDR3 DNA is TGTGCCAGCAGCTTAGCCTCGGGACGGGAAAACATTCAGTACTTC. This sequence joins TRBV7-9 and TRBJ2-4; either TRBD1 or TRBD2 may fit D (5 bases each). The CDR3 runs to 15 residues. Germline V CDR1 and CDR2: SEHNR, FQNEAQ (reference sequence). Trimming stripped 0 bases from V and 5 bases from J, with 11 bases between.

A few counts support this clone. V and J are TRBV19 and TRBJ2-2; TRBD2 matches 7 bases. V shed 5 bases, J shed 7 bases, and the junction held 22 bases outside the gene matches. Germline lookup yields CDR1 LNHDA and CDR2 SQIVND (reference sequence). The CDR3 covers 19 residues. CDR3 DNA sequence: TGTGCCAGTAGTTTGATGACAATCCGGGGAGGGACGAAGAACGGGGAGCTGTTTTTT. Its translation is CASSLMTIRGGTKNGELFF.

The chain uses TRBV5-4 and TRBJ2-1, with TRBD2 matching over 12 bases. CDR1 and CDR2 from the germline V gene are SGHNT and YYREEE (reference sequence). Trimming at V came to 4 bases and at J to 2 bases, leaving 4 bases not matched to a gene. The CDR3 has 16 residues. The CDR3 is CASSPLAGGTYNEQFF. For the CDR3, the DNA is TGTGCCAGCAGCCCACTAGCGGGGGGAACCTACAATGAGCAGTTCTTC. Full variable domain (remainder filled in from reference TRBV5-4 and TRBJ2-1): ETGVTQSPTHLIKTRGQQVTLRCSSQSGHNTVSWYQQALGQGPQFIFQYYREEENGRGNFPPRFSGLQFPNYSSELNVNALELDDSALYLCASSPLAGGTYNEQFFGPGTRLTVL.

The chain combines TRBV2 with TRBJ1-2, with unresolved D. The CDR3 loop spans 15 amino acids. V was cut by 0 bases and J by 3 bases, with 11 bases left in between. Germline CDR1 reads SNHLY; CDR2 reads FYNNEI. CDR3 loop: CASSEAQTGYYGYTF. CDR3 bases: TGTGCCAGCAGTGAAGCGCAGACGGGGTACTATGGCTACACCTTC.

The J gene is TRBJ1-4, the V gene TRBV5-6, with TRBD1 matching 7 bases. The germline CDR1 and CDR2 sequences are SGHDT and YYEEEE. V shed 6 bases, J shed 6 bases, and the junction held 11 bases outside the gene matches. The CDR3 sequence is 15 residues long. The DNA of the CDR3 is TGTGCCAGCAATCAAGCGCAAACAGGGGATGAAAAACTGTTTTTT. Translation gives CASNQAQTGDEKLFF.

The chain has TRBV4-3 and TRBJ2-2; D is ambiguous. Germline-derived CDR1 and CDR2 are LGHNA and YSLEER. Trimming removed 4 bases from V and 6 bases from J, with 12 bases in between. CDR3 length: 14 amino acids. For the CDR3, the DNA is TGCGCCAGCAGCCTCAGCCAGAGCGCCGGGGAGCTGTTTTTT. Translation gives CASSLSQSAGELFF.

This clone has only one observation. The chain couples TRBV28 to TRBJ1-2; 7 bases align to TRBD1. CDR1 is MDHEN and CDR2 is SYDVKM in the germline V gene. Trimming at V came to 5 bases and at J to 6 bases, leaving 9 bases not matched to a gene. The length of the CDR3 is 14 residues. The CDR3 DNA sequence: TGTGCCAGCAGTCCTCCAGGGGGACTTGATGGCTACACCTTC. It specifies CASSPPGGLDGYTF.

V is TRBV9 and J is TRBJ1-5, with D perhaps TRBD1 (6 bases). Germline V lookup: CDR1 SGDLS, CDR2 YYNGEE. V lost 3 bases, J lost 8 bases, and 18 bases lay in between. The CDR3 is 15 residues long. CDR3 residues: CASSGQAGGGEPQHF. CDR3 nucleotides: TGTGCCAGCAGCGGACAGGCGGGCGGGGGGGAGCCCCAGCATTTT.

This sequence joins TRBV27 and TRBJ1-2; D is unresolved. CDR1 MNHEY and CDR2 SMNVEV come from the germline V gene (reference sequence). V lost 7 bases and J 8 bases, leaving 11 bases between the germline ends. This CDR3 is 11 amino acids long. The DNA for the CDR3 is TGTGCCAGCAAGGAGGGAGGAGGCTACACCTTC. It is translated as CASKEGGGYTF.